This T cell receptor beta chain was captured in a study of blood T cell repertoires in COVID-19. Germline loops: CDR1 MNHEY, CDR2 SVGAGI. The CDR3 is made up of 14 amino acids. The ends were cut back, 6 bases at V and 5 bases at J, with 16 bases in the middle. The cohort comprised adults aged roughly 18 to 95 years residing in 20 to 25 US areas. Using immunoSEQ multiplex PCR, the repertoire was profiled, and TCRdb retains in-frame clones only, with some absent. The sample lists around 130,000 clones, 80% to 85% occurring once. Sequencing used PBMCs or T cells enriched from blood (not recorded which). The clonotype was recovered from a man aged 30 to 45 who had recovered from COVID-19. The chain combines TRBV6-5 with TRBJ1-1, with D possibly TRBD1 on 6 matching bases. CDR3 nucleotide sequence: TGTGCCAGCAGCCTTACAGGGCCAGTGACTGAAGCTTTCTTT. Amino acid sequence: CASSLTGPVTEAFF.